The rows below give T cell receptor beta chains drawn from one sample of a study of T-cell memory formation after mild COVID-19. In TCRdb, the 5' RACE reads were re-called with MiXCR into one record per CDR3 protein. The sample includes 250,000 to 300,000 distinct CDR3 sequences, 15% to 20% seen only once; the top ten take 22%. The sample comprised PBMCs or a T cell subset sorted from them (not recorded which). The receptors were gathered from a man aged 18-30 years who had mild COVID-19 (a few samples of this study predate the infection). Cell type and time point are not known. CDR3s include the opening cysteine and the closing phenylalanine or tryptophan. A D gene is named only where the DNA matches it firmly. Rows give clone size only sometimes, using once, few, many, or a class for an expanded clone.

abundance	len	v_gene	j_gene	d_gene	CDR3nt	CDR3aa
few	11	TRBV9	TRBJ2-3	NA	TGTGCCAGCAGTAGCTGGGATACGCAGTATTTT	CASSSWDTQYF
NA	13	TRBV19	TRBJ2-5	NA	TGTGCCAGTAGAAGAGTGGGGGGAGAGACCCAGTACTTC	CASRRVGGETQYF
NA	17	TRBV5-1	TRBJ2-3	NA	TGCGCCAGCAGCTTGGGGACGGCGGCAGGACCGGGAGATACGCAGTATTTT	CASSLGTAAGPGDTQYF
few	16	TRBV12-3/TRBV12-4	TRBJ2-1	NA	TGTGCCTCCCGGGACGGAGACCTACGCTCCTACAATGAGCAGTTCTTC	CASRDGDLRSYNEQFF
few	13	TRBV6-2/TRBV6-3	TRBJ2-2	TRBD1	TGTGCCAGCAGATGGACAGGGACCGGGGAGCTGTTTTTT	CASRWTGTGELFF
few	14	TRBV12-5	TRBJ2-5	TRBD1	TGTGCTAGTGCCGACGACAGGGTCCAAGAGACCCAGTACTTC	CASADDRVQETQYF
few	16	TRBV3-1	TRBJ2-3	NA	TGTGCCAGCAGCCAATCCCCGGGACGGGGCACAGATACGCAGTATTTT	CASSQSPGRGTDTQYF
many	14	TRBV9	TRBJ2-7	NA	TGTGCCAGCAGCGTAGGGTTAGCGGCTTACGAGCAGTACTTC	CASSVGLAAYEQYF
few	20	TRBV4-3	TRBJ2-5	TRBD2	TGCGCCAGCAGCCAAGATCGGGCGACTAGCGGGGGGGCCTTCAGGGAGACCCAGTACTTC	CASSQDRATSGGAFRETQYF
NA	16	TRBV2	TRBJ2-1	TRBD2	TGTGCCAGCAGTGAACTCGTGATAGCGGGGGGCAATGAGCAGTTCTTC	CASSELVIAGGNEQFF
NA	16	TRBV7-6	TRBJ1-5	NA	TGTGCCAGCAGCTTAGGAGAGACCCCGGGGAATCAGCCCCAGCATTTT	CASSLGETPGNQPQHF
NA	13	TRBV6-2/TRBV6-3	TRBJ2-3	NA	TGTGCCAGCACCGGGACGGCCGCGGATACGCAGTATTTT	CASTGTAADTQYF
NA	15	TRBV28	TRBJ1-1	NA	TGTGCCAGCGACCCCTCGGTGGGTAGGGGCACTGAAGCTTTCTTT	CASDPSVGRGTEAFF
NA	14	TRBV6-2/TRBV6-3	TRBJ2-2	NA	TGTGCCAGCACCTCAGCTGGGTTCCCCGGGGAGCTGTTTTTT	CASTSAGFPGELFF
NA	14	TRBV6-5	TRBJ1-2	NA	TGTGCCAGCAGTTATGGTACAGGGAGTTATGGCTACACCTTC	CASSYGTGSYGYTF
few	15	TRBV4-1	TRBJ1-5	TRBD1	TGCGCCAGCAGCCCAGGGGGGCACAGAGAACAGCCCCAGCATTTT	CASSPGGHREQPQHF
NA	16	TRBV9	TRBJ2-2	NA	TGTGCCAGCAGCGTAGGACAGCCCCTGAACACCGGGGAGCTGTTTTTT	CASSVGQPLNTGELFF
many	13	TRBV7-6	TRBJ2-1	NA	TGTGCCAGCAGCCGCCGCTCCGGGTCTGAGCAGTTCTTC	CASSRRSGSEQFF
NA	15	TRBV5-1	TRBJ2-3	NA	TGCGCCAGCAGCCCGGACTACCCTTCGGGAGATACGCAGTATTTT	CASSPDYPSGDTQYF
few	11	TRBV25-1	TRBJ2-3	NA	TGTGCCAGCGCCCTCAGGGATACGCAGTATTTT	CASALRDTQYF
NA	17	TRBV4-2	TRBJ2-2	NA	TGTGCCAGCAGCCAAGCAGTCATTAGCGTGGGCACCGGGGAGCTGTTTTTT	CASSQAVISVGTGELFF
few	11	TRBV7-9	TRBJ1-1	NA	TGTGCCAGCAGCTTACGGCCTGAAGCTTTCTTT	CASSLRPEAFF
many	13	TRBV5-6	TRBJ2-1	TRBD2	TGTGCCAGCAGCTTGATACGGGGGGATGAGCAGTTCTTC	CASSLIRGDEQFF
NA	14	TRBV6-5	TRBJ1-1	NA	TGTGCCAGCAGTTACCAAGGGTTTAACACTGAAGCTTTCTTT	CASSYQGFNTEAFF
few	15	TRBV9	TRBJ1-3	NA	TGTGCCAGCAGCGTCGACTCCTCCTCTGGAAACACCATATATTTT	CASSVDSSSGNTIYF
NA	13	TRBV4-2	TRBJ1-1	NA	TGTGCCAGCAGCCAACAGGGCGGGTCTGAAGCTTTCTTT	CASSQQGGSEAFF
NA	12	TRBV7-2	TRBJ2-3	NA	TGTGCCAGCAGCAGAGACAGAGATACGCAGTATTTT	CASSRDRDTQYF
NA	17	TRBV12-3/TRBV12-4	TRBJ2-3	TRBD1	TGTGCCAGCAGCCGATATACAGGGGCCGCTCGCACAGATACGCAGTATTTT	CASSRYTGAARTDTQYF